This TCR beta chain was observed in a study of OX40 agonist ivuxolimab in advanced cancers. Study context: Recorded diagnoses for dose-escalation patients were hepatocellular carcinoma, melanoma, renal cell or head and neck cancer.

This CDR3 has 16 amino acids. Trimming cost V 1 base and J 4 bases; bases outside gene matches: 9. Germline V gene lookup returns CDR1 SGHTA and CDR2 FQGNSA. The method was immunoSEQ multiplex PCR; TCRdb's version includes in-frame clones alone and lacks a portion of them. The repertoire holds nearly 45,000 clones, with 80% as singletons. The chain uses TRBV7-2 and TRBJ2-7; 8 nucleotides match TRBD2. This specimen consisted of CD4+ or CD8+ T cells sorted from blood, obtained in a trial of the OX40 agonist ivuxolimab. The clonotype originates from an adult with an advanced solid tumor such as melanoma, head and neck, liver or kidney cancer. The CDR3 is CASSLDTGRAVYEQYF. CDR3 nucleotides: TGTGCCAGCAGCTTAGATACCGGGAGGGCCGTGTACGAGCAGTACTTC.